Given below is one TCR beta chain in context. Its antigen is still unknown. The CDR3 totals 15 residues. The germline CDR1 and CDR2 sequences are MNHEY and SVGAGI. Trimming took off 4 bases at V and 8 bases at J, with 17 bases between the two ends. This specimen belongs to a study of CD8+ T cells in alopecia areata. Findings of the study overall: Especially in alopecia totalis/universalis, lesional scalp showed greater clonality than normal scalp did.

cDNA reverse transcribed from extracted RNA served as the sequencing template. Profiled with immunoSEQ multiplex PCR; TCRdb holds only in-frame clones, not every one. The table records 90,000 to 150,000 clones, 53% of them present only once. Treatment noted: oral pan-JAK inhibitor, 5-10 mg twice daily. This chain joins TRBV6-5 and TRBJ1-4, with D unclear. The source of this sequence is a human donor with alopecia areata. The sample was CD4+ T cells sorted from blood, taken at week 4, from a patient treated with tofacitinib. The CDR3 loop is CASSFLGREKEKLFF. CDR3 bases: TGTGCCAGCAGTTTCCTGGGGAGGGAGAAGGAAAAACTGTTTTTT.